One T cell receptor (beta chain) is described in this entry. Its antigen is still unknown. These data belong to a study of beta chain features in type 1 diabetes. Notes on the study in general: Shorter TCRB CDR3s, moderately but significantly so, marked every one of the four CD4+ subsets in Type 1 diabetes patients.

Since all of the isolated RNA was reverse transcribed, expressed TCRB transcripts were what got sequenced. TCRdb's table, derived via immunoSEQ multiplex PCR, lists solely in-frame clones and lacks some. The sample yields around 600,000 clones, under 15% seen once. Material for sequencing was naive CD4+ T cells from blood. This receptor was taken from a man aged 25-40 years with type 1 diabetes.

CDR3 sequence: CASSGGTAAQSDTQYF. The DNA of the CDR3 is TGTGCCAGCAGTGGTGGGACAGCCGCACAATCTGATACGCAGTATTTT. The V call is TRBV28, the J call TRBJ2-3; 7 positions match TRBD1. Germline V lookup: CDR1 MDHEN, CDR2 SYDVKM. The CDR3 has 16 residues. Germline trimming cut 5 bases from V and 6 bases from J; bases unmatched to any gene: 14. The entire variable domain, with the rest obtained from reference TRBV28 and TRBJ2-3, is as follows: DVKVTQSSRYLVKRTGEKVFLECVQDMDHENMFWYRQDPGLGLRLIYFSYDVKMKEKGDIPEGYSVSREKKERFSLILESASTNQTSMYLCASSGGTAAQSDTQYFGPGTRLTVL.